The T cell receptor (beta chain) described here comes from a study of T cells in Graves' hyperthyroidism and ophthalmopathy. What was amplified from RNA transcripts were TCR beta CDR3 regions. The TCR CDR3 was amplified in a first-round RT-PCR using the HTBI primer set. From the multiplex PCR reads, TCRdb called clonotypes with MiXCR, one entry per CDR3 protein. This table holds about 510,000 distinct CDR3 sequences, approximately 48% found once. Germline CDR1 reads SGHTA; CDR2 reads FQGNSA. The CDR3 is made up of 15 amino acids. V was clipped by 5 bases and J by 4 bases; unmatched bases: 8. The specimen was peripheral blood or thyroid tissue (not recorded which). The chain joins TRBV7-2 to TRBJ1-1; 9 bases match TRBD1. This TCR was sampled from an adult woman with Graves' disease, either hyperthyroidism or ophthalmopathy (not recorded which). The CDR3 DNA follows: TGTGCCAGCAGCGCCGGGACAGGGTACGGCACTGAAGCTTTCTTT. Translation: CASSAGTGYGTEAFF.